Included here is one T cell receptor beta chain sequence, with context. The data are from a study of blood T cell repertoires in COVID-19. Between the trimmed V and J ends, which lost 2 bases and 3 bases, there was a span of 4 bases. Per germline, CDR1 SGHTA and CDR2 FQGNSA. This CDR3 comprises 12 residues. In the study's own analysis: Cell counts per sample came from amplifying reference gene primers. The data were produced by immunoSEQ multiplex PCR, yet TCRdb's version contains in-frame clones alone and is incomplete. The D gene and trimming were derived from the DNA, and the V and J assignments and clone size from that table. The sample holds 200,000 to 250,000 clones, more than 65% seen once.

The TCR sequence derives from a woman at least 80 years old with acute or convalescent COVID-19. The material sequenced was peripheral blood. The V call is TRBV7-2, the J call TRBJ1-2; the D is unclear. CDR3: CASSLQDYGYTF. The CDR3 DNA reads TGTGCCAGCAGCTTACAGGACTATGGCTACACCTTC.